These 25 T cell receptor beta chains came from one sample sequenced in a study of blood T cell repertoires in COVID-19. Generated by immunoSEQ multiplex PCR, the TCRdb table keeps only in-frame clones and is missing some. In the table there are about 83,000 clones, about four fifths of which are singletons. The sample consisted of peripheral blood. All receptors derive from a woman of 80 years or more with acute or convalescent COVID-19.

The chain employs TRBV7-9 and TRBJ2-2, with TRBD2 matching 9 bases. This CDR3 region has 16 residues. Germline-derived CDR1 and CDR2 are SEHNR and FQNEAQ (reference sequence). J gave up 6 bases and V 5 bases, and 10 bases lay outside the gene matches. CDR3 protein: CASSLNAGGRSGELFF. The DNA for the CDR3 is TGTGCCAGCAGCCTAAACGCGGGGGGGCGATCCGGGGAGCTGTTTTTT.

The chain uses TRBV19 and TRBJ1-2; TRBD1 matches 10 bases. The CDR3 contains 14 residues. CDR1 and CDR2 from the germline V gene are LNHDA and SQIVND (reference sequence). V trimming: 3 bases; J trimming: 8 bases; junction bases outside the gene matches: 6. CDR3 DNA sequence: TGTGCCAGTAGTATCCGCGGGACAGGGGACGGCTACACCTTC. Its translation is CASSIRGTGDGYTF.

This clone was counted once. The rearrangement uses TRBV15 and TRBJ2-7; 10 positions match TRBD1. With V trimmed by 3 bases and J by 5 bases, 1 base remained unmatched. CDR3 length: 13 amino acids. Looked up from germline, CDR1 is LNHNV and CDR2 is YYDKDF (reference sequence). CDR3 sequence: CATSRDRGDEQYF. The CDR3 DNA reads TGTGCCACCAGCAGGGACAGGGGGGACGAGCAGTACTTC.

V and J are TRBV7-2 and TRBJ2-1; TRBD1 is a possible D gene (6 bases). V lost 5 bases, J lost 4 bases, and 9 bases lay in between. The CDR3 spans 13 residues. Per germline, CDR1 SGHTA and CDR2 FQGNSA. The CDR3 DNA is TGTGCCAGCAGCACCGGACAGTACAATGAGCAGTTCTTC. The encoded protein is CASSTGQYNEQFF.

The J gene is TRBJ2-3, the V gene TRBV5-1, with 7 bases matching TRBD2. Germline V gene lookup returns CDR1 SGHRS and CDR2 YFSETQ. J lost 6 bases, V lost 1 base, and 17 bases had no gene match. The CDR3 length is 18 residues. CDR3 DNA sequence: TGCGCCAGCAGCTTGTCTCAGACTAGCTCTCCCCCCCCGGATACGCAGTATTTT. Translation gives CASSLSQTSSPPPDTQYF. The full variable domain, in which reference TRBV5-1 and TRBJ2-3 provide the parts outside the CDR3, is KAGVTQTPRYLIKTRGQQVTLSCSPISGHRSVSWYQQTPGQGLQFLFEYFSETQRNKGNFPGRFSGRQFSNSRSEMNVSTLELGDSALYLCASSLSQTSSPPPDTQYFGPGTRLTVL.

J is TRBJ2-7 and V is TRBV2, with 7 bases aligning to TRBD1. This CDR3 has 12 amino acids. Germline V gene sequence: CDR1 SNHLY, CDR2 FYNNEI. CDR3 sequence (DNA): TGTGCCAGCAGCCGACAGGGTGCTGGGTTTGAGGTC. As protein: CASSRQGAGFEV.

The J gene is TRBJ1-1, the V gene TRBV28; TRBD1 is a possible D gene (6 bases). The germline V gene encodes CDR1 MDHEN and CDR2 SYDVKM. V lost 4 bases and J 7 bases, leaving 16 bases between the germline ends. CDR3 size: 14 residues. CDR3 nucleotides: TGTGCCAGCAGTTCAAAGGGGGACCTGGGTGAAGCTTTCTTT. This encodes CASSSKGDLGEAFF.

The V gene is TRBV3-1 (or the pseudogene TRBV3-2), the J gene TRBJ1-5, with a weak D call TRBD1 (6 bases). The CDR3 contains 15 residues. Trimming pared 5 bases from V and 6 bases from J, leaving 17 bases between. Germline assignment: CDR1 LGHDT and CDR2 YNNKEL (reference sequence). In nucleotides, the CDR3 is TGTGCCAGCAGCTCACAGGGAGGGGTGGGTCAGCCCCAGCATTTT. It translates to CASSSQGGVGQPQHF.

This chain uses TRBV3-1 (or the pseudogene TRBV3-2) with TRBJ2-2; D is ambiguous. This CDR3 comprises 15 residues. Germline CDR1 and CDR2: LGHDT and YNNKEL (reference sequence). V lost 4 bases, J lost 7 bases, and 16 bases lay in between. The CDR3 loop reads CASSPQTRLGGELFF. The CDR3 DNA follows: TGTGCCAGCAGCCCCCAGACTCGACTGGGCGGGGAGCTGTTTTTT.

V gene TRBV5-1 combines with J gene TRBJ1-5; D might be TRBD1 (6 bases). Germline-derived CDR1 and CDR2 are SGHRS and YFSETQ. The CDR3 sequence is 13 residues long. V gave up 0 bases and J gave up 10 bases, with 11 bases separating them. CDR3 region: CASSLETGHPQHF. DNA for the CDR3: TGCGCCAGCAGCTTGGAAACAGGGCATCCCCAGCATTTT. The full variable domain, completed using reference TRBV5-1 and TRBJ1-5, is KAGVTQTPRYLIKTRGQQVTLSCSPISGHRSVSWYQQTPGQGLQFLFEYFSETQRNKGNFPGRFSGRQFSNSRSEMNVSTLELGDSALYLCASSLETGHPQHFGDGTRLSIL.

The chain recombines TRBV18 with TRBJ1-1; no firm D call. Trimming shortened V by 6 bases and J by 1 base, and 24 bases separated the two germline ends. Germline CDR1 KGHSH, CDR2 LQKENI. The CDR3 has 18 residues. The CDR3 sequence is CASSELRASTAKNTEAFF. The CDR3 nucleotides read TGTGCCAGCTCTGAATTGCGGGCGTCAACAGCGAAGAACACTGAAGCTTTCTTT.

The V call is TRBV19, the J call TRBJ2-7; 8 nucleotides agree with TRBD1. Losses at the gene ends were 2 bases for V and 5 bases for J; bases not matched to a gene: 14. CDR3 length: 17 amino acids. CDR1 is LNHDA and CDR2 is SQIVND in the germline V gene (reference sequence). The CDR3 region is CASSISPGQVPSDEQYF. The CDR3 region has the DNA TGTGCCAGTAGTATATCTCCGGGACAGGTACCCTCGGACGAGCAGTACTTC.

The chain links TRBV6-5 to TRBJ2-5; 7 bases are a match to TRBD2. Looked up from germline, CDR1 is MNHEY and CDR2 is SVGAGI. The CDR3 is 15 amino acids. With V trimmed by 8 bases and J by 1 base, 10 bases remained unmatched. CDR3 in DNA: TGTGCCAGCCTACGTTCGGGGGGAGGCCAAGAGACCCAGTACTTC. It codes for CASLRSGGGQETQYF.

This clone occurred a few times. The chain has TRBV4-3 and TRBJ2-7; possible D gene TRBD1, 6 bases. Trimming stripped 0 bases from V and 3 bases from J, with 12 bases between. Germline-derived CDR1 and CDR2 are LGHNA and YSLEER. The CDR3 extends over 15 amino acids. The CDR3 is CASSQEAGANYEQYF. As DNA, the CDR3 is TGCGCCAGCAGCCAAGAGGCAGGGGCAAACTACGAGCAGTACTTC.

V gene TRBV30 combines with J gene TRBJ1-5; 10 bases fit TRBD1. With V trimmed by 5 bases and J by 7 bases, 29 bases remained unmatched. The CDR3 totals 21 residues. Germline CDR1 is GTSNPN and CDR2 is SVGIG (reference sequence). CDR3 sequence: CAWGPGQGIFGSRGALQPQHF. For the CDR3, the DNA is TGTGCCTGGGGACCGGGACAGGGGATTTTCGGAAGCAGAGGGGCACTACAGCCCCAGCATTTT. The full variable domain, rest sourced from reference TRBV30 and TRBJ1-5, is SQTIHQWPATLVQPVGSPLSLECTVEGTSNPNLYWYRQAAGRGLQLLFYSVGIGQISSEVPQNLSASRPQDRQFILSSKKLLLSDSGFYLCAWGPGQGIFGSRGALQPQHFGDGTRLSIL.

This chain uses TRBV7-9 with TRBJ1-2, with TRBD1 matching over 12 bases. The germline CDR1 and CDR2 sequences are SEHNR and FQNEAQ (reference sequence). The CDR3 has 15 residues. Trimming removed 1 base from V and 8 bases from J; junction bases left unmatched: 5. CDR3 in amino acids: CASSLVRDRGPGYTF. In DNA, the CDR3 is TGTGCCAGCAGCTTAGTAAGGGACAGGGGGCCCGGCTACACCTTC.

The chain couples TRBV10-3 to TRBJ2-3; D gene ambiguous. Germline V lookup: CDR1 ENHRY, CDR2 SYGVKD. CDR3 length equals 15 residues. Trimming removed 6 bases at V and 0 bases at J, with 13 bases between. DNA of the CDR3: TGTGCCATCAGCGGTCGCGGCTTCAGCACAGATACGCAGTATTTT. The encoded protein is CAISGRGFSTDTQYF.

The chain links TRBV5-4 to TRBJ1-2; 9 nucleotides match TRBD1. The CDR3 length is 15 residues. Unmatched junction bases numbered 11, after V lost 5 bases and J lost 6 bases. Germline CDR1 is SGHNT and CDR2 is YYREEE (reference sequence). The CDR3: CASRLDGTGNHGYTF. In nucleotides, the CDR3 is TGTGCCAGCAGGCTGGATGGGACAGGGAATCATGGCTACACCTTC. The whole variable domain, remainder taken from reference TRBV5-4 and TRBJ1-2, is ETGVTQSPTHLIKTRGQQVTLRCSSQSGHNTVSWYQQALGQGPQFIFQYYREEENGRGNFPPRFSGLQFPNYSSELNVNALELDDSALYLCASRLDGTGNHGYTFGSGTRLTVV.

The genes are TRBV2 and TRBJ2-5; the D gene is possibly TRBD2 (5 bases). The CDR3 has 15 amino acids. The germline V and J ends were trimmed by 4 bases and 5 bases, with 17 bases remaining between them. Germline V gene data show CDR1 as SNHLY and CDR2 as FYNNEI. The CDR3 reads CASSGTGFPWETQYF. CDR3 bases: TGTGCCAGCAGTGGGACGGGGTTTCCCTGGGAGACCCAGTACTTC.

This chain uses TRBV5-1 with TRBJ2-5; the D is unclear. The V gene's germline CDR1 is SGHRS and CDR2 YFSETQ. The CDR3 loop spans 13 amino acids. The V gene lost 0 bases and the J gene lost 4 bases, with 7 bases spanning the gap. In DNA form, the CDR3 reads TGCGCCAGCAGCTTGGGGATAGCAGAGACCCAGTACTTC. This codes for CASSLGIAETQYF.

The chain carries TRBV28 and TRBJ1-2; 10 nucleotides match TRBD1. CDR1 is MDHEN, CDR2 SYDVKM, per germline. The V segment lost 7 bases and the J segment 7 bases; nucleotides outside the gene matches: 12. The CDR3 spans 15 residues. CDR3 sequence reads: CASTIGQGGLSGYTF. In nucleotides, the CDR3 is TGTGCCAGCACCATTGGACAGGGGGGATTGTCTGGCTACACCTTC.

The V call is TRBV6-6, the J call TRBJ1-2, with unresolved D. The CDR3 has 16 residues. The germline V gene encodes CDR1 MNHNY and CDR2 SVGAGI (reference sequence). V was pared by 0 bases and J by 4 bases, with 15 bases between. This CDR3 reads CASSYSEFGAGYGYTF. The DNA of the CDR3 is TGTGCCAGCAGTTACTCTGAGTTTGGAGCGGGCTATGGCTACACCTTC.

The CDR3 loop is CASRAGGVNEKLFF. For the CDR3, the DNA is TGTGCCAGCAGAGCGGGGGGGGTAAATGAAAAACTGTTTTTT. The rearrangement joins TRBV2 to TRBJ1-4, with a tentative D call TRBD1 (5 bases). This CDR3 is built from 14 residues. Germline CDR1 and CDR2: SNHLY and FYNNEI. Trimming cost V 6 bases and J 5 bases, with 13 bases left between them.

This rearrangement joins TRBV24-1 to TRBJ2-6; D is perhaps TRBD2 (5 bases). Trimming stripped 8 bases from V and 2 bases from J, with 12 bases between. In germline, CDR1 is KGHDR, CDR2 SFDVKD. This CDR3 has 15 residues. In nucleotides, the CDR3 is TGTGCCACCATGAGAGGGAATGCTGGGGCCAACGTCCTGACTTTC. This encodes CATMRGNAGANVLTF.

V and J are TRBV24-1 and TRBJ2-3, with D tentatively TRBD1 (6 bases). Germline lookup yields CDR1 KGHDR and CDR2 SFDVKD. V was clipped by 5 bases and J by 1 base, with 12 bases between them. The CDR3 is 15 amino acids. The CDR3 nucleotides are TGTGCCACCAGTGTGTCAGGGGCCCGCACAGATACGCAGTATTTT. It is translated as CATSVSGARTDTQYF.